Each of the 23 T cell receptor beta chains below was sequenced from the same sample in a study of T cells in Graves' hyperthyroidism and ophthalmopathy. RNA transcripts gave rise to amplified TCR beta CDR3 regions. The HTBI primer set drove a first-round RT-PCR of the TCR CDR3. TCRdb re-derived calls from the multiplex PCR reads in MiXCR, one entry per CDR3 protein. Seen here are hundreds of thousands of distinct CDR3 sequences, about 38% observed once, and the top ten hold 7.5% to 9.5%. Source material: blood. The receptors stem from a man younger than 30 with Graves' hyperthyroidism.

The chain joins TRBV14 to TRBJ2-7; D is unclear. Germline V gene data show CDR1 as SGHDN and CDR2 as FVKESK. The CDR3 runs to 14 residues. Between the trimmed V and J ends, which lost 1 base and 3 bases, there was a span of 10 bases. The CDR3 DNA is TGTGCCAGCAGCCAAGGACTGGGTTTCTACGAGCAGTACTTC. This gives the protein CASSQGLGFYEQYF. The whole variable domain, filled in from reference TRBV14 and TRBJ2-7, reads EAGVTQFPSHSVIEKGQTVTLRCDPISGHDNLYWYRRVMGKEIKFLLHFVKESKQDESGMPNNRFLAERTGGTYSTLKVQPAELEDSGVYFCASSQGLGFYEQYFGPGTRLTVT.

There are a few counts of this clonotype. The genes are TRBV12-3 or TRBV12-4 and TRBJ1-2; 9 bases agree with TRBD1. The CDR3 extends over 15 amino acids. After removal of 6 bases from V and 1 base from J, the junction contained 6 bases not matched to a gene. CDR3 amino acids: CASSGPGQGNYGYTF. The CDR3 DNA follows: TGTGCCAGCAGCGGGCCGGGACAGGGTAACTATGGCTACACCTTC.

This clonotype was counted at least ten times. The chain has TRBV7-8 and TRBJ2-5; 8 nucleotides match TRBD1. The junction had 5 bases not matched to a gene; V was cut back by 5 bases and J by 0 bases. The CDR3 contains 15 residues. Germline loops: CDR1 SGHVS, CDR2 FQNEAQ. CDR3 protein: CASSDRGWYQETQYF. Written as DNA, the CDR3 is TGTGCCAGCAGCGACAGGGGATGGTACCAAGAGACCCAGTACTTC.

This clonotype was recorded at least ten times. This chain uses TRBV7-6 with TRBJ1-5, with a tentative D call TRBD1 (5 bases). The germline V and J ends were trimmed by 5 bases and 6 bases, with 14 bases remaining between them. The CDR3 runs to 14 residues. CDR1 SGHVS and CDR2 FNYEAQ come from the germline V gene. The CDR3 reads CASSPDGAGQPQHF. The CDR3 nucleotides are TGTGCCAGCAGCCCGGATGGGGCGGGTCAGCCCCAGCATTTT.

The table lists this clonotype with a few counts. The chain couples TRBV12-3 or TRBV12-4 to TRBJ1-1; 9 positions match TRBD1. Losses at the gene ends were 7 bases for V and 5 bases for J; bases not matched to a gene: 8. The CDR3 is made up of 14 amino acids. The CDR3 region has the DNA TGTGCCAGCAAGCTGGACAGGGGTGGAACTGAAGCTTTCTTT. Translated, it gives CASKLDRGGTEAFF.

This clonotype was seen only once. The chain has TRBV24-1 and TRBJ2-7; 7 bases are shared with TRBD1. The CDR3 has 13 amino acids. CDR1 and CDR2 (germline): KGHDR, SFDVKD. V shed 7 bases, J shed 3 bases, and the junction held 5 bases outside the gene matches. CDR3 amino acids: CATSPTGNYEQYF. The CDR3 DNA is TGTGCCACCAGCCCGACAGGGAACTACGAGCAGTACTTC.

This clonotype was detected only a few times. V is TRBV6-4 and J is TRBJ1-5; no definite D call. Germline CDR1 reads MRHNA; CDR2 reads SNTAGT. V lost 6 bases to trimming and J lost 10 bases, with 19 bases between them. The CDR3 is made up of 14 amino acids. CDR3 DNA sequence: TGTGCCAGCAGCGCCCCCCGGGCCCTCCAACCCCAGCATTTT. Its protein is CASSAPRALQPQHF.

For this clonotype: Possible read error: a much larger clone is one base away. J is TRBJ2-5 and V is TRBV20-1; unclear D gene. CDR1 and CDR2 from the germline V gene are DFQATT and SNEGSKA (reference sequence). The CDR3 has 11 residues. V dropped 3 bases and J dropped 5 bases, with 7 bases sitting between them. The CDR3 reads CSARSRETQYF. Here the CDR3 DNA reads TGCAGTGCTAGGTCCCGGGAGACCCAGTACTTC.

This clonotype was observed a few times. This chain links TRBV6-5 with TRBJ1-6; D gene uncertain. Trimming shortened V by 6 bases and J by 10 bases, and 22 bases separated the two germline ends. Germline V gene lookup returns CDR1 MNHEY and CDR2 SVGAGI. The CDR3 spans 16 residues. The CDR3 region is CASSHLRSPVWSPLHF. CDR3 sequence (DNA): TGTGCCAGCAGCCACTTAAGGTCCCCAGTATGGTCACCCCTCCACTTT.

There are a few counts of this clonotype. The chain has TRBV6-5 and TRBJ2-7; no reliable D call. V was pared by 5 bases and J by 2 bases, with 10 bases between. CDR3 length: 13 residues. In germline, CDR1 is MNHEY, CDR2 SVGAGI. CDR3: CASSPHSAYEQYF. In nucleotides, the CDR3 is TGTGCCAGCAGTCCCCATAGTGCCTACGAGCAGTACTTC.

Remarks on this clonotype: A much bigger clone sits one base away, suggesting this may be a read error. The chain combines TRBV9 with TRBJ1-1; unclear D gene. CDR3 length: 14 amino acids. The V gene's germline CDR1 is SGDLS and CDR2 YYNGEE. CDR3 protein: CAGSLTTKNTEAFF. The CDR3 DNA follows: TGTGCCGGCAGCTTGACGACCAAGAACACTGAAGCTTTCTTT.

This rearrangement joins TRBV7-3 to TRBJ2-7; unclear D gene. The CDR3 covers 13 residues. Trimming pared 0 bases from V and 5 bases from J, leaving 8 bases between. Germline V gene sequence: CDR1 SGHTA, CDR2 FQGTGA. CDR3 nucleotide sequence: TGTGCCAGCAGCTTAACCCCAGGAGACGAGCAGTACTTC. Its translation: CASSLTPGDEQYF. The whole variable domain, filled in from reference TRBV7-3 and TRBJ2-7, reads GAGVSQTPSNKVTEKGKYVELRCDPISGHTALYWYRQSLGQGPEFLIYFQGTGAADDSGLPNDRFFAVRPEGSVSTLKIQRTERGDSAVYLCASSLTPGDEQYFGPGTRLTVT.

Turning to this clonotype: Compared with germline, one end of the junction differs, possibly owing to a read error. CDR3 DNA sequence: TGTGCCAGCAGTTACTCAGGGGGGAGCGGGGAGCTGTTTTTT. This gives the protein CASSYSGGSGELFF. This sequence joins TRBV10-3 and TRBJ2-2, with a tentative D call TRBD1 (7 bases). This CDR3 region has 14 residues. CDR1 and CDR2 from the germline V gene are ENHRY and SYGVKD.

This clonotype turned up a few times. The V gene is TRBV7-2, the J gene TRBJ1-1; 12 bases fit TRBD1. After removal of 4 bases from V and 10 bases from J, the junction contained 4 bases not matched to a gene. CDR1 is SGHTA, CDR2 FQGNSA, per germline. The length of the CDR3 is 13 residues. CDR3 coding DNA: TGTGCCAGCAGCTCGGGACAGGGGGCCAGAGCTTTCTTT. Encoded protein: CASSSGQGARAFF.

The J gene is TRBJ1-2, the V gene TRBV11-1, with 7 bases that match TRBD1. The CDR3 contains 13 residues. The V and J ends lost 4 bases and 5 bases, in that order; junction bases with no gene match: 4. CDR1 is SGHAT, CDR2 FQDESV, per germline (reference sequence). DNA for the CDR3: TGTGCCAGCAGCTACCGGGACAGATATGGCTACACCTTC. As protein: CASSYRDRYGYTF. The full variable domain, rest sourced from reference TRBV11-1 and TRBJ1-2, is EAEVAQSPRYKITEKSQAVAFWCDPISGHATLYWYRQILGQGPELLVQFQDESVVDDSQLPKDRFSAERLKGVDSTLKIQPAELGDSAMYLCASSYRDRYGYTFGSGTRLTVV.

This chain joins TRBV6-5 and TRBJ2-2; no firm D call. This CDR3 spans 14 amino acids. V was shortened by 4 bases and J by 3 bases, with 9 bases between the two germline ends. Germline CDR1 is MNHEY and CDR2 is SVGAGI. Written as DNA, the CDR3 is TGTGCCAGCAGTTTAAAGGTCTACACCGGGGAGCTGTTTTTT. It specifies CASSLKVYTGELFF.

This chain uses TRBV29-1 with TRBJ2-6; D perhaps matches TRBD1 (5 bases). V was cut by 7 bases and J by 3 bases, with 10 bases left in between. The germline gives CDR1 SQVTM, CDR2 ANQGSEA. The CDR3 runs to 13 residues. The CDR3 coding sequence is TGCAGCGGCGTAACAGGTGGGGCCAACGTCCTGACTTTC. Protein sequence: CSGVTGGANVLTF.

This clonotype has only a few counts. V usage is TRBV7-9 and J usage is TRBJ1-1; possibly TRBD1 for D (5 bases). The length of the CDR3 is 15 residues. The ends were cut back, 0 bases at V and 4 bases at J, with 12 bases in the middle. The germline V gene has CDR1 SEHNR and CDR2 FQNEAQ (reference sequence). CDR3 DNA: TGTGCCAGCAGCTTAGCGCAGGGAATGAGCACTGAAGCTTTCTTT. Translating it yields CASSLAQGMSTEAFF.

This clonotype was recorded many times. The gene calls are TRBV5-8 and TRBJ1-1, with no clear D. Trimming removed 0 bases from V and 6 bases from J, with 9 bases in between. This CDR3 region has 13 residues. Germline CDR1 SGHTS, CDR2 YDEGEE. The chain's CDR3 is CASSLEGSPEAFF. In DNA, the CDR3 is TGTGCCAGCAGCTTGGAAGGCAGCCCTGAAGCTTTCTTT.

This clonotype was seen repeatedly, ten times or more. V usage is TRBV4-2 and J usage is TRBJ1-5, with no clear D. V lost 5 bases and J 6 bases, leaving 11 bases between the germline ends. This CDR3 contains 13 residues. Germline loops: CDR1 LGHNA, CDR2 YNFKEQ. CDR3 loop: CASSVNLRQPQHF. The CDR3, as DNA: TGTGCCAGCAGCGTAAACCTACGTCAGCCCCAGCATTTT.

This clonotype came up many times. The CDR3 loop reads CSAADSRVSNQPQHF. DNA for the CDR3: TGCAGTGCCGCGGACAGCAGGGTGAGCAATCAGCCCCAGCATTTT. V and J are TRBV20-1 and TRBJ1-5; tentative D call: TRBD1 (6 bases). Germline assignment: CDR1 DFQATT and CDR2 SNEGSKA (reference sequence). This CDR3 comprises 15 residues. V lost 6 bases and J 1 base, leaving 16 bases between the germline ends.

V gene TRBV25-1 combines with J gene TRBJ2-7; maybe TRBD2 (5 bases). The CDR3 spans 12 residues. V shed 7 bases and J shed 7 bases, with 14 bases lying between them. The V gene's germline CDR1 is MGHDK and CDR2 SYGVNS. The CDR3 sequence is CASTGMEVEQYF. DNA of the CDR3: TGTGCCAGCACCGGAATGGAGGTAGAGCAGTACTTC.

This clonotype was found many times. This rearrangement joins TRBV2 to TRBJ1-4; a possible D gene is TRBD1 (6 bases). The V end was cut by 8 bases, the J end by 5 bases, with 12 bases between. Germline V CDR1 and CDR2: SNHLY, FYNNEI. The CDR3 has 13 residues. The CDR3 region has the DNA TGTGCCAGCCAACAGGGTTCGAATGAAAAACTGTTTTTT. Translation gives CASQQGSNEKLFF.